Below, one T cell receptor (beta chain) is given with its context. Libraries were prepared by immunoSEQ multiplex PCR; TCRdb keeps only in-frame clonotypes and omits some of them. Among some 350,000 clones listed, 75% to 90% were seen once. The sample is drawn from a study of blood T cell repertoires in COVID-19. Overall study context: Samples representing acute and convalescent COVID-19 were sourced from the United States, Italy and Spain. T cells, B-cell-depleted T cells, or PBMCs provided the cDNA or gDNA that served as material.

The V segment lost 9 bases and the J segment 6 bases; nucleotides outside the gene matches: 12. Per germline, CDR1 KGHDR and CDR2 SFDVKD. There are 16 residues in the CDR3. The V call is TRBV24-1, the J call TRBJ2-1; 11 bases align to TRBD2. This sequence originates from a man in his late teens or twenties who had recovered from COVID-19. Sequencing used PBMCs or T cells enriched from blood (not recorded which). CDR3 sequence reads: CATESTTSGNFNEQFF. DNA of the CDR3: TGTGCCACCGAGTCCACGACTAGCGGGAACTTCAATGAGCAGTTCTTC.